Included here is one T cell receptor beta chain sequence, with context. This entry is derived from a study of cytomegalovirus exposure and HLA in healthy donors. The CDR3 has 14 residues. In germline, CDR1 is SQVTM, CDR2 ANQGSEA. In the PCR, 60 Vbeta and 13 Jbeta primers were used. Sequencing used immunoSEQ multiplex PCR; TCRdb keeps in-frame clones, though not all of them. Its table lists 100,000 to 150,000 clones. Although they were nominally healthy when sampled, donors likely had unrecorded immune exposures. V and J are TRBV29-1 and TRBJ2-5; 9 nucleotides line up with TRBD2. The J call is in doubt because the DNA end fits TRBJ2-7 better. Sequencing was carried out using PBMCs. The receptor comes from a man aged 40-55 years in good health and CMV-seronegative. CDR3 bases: TGCAGCGCTCAGAGGACTAGCGATCCCGTCGAGCAGTACTTC. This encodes CSAQRTSDPVEQYF.